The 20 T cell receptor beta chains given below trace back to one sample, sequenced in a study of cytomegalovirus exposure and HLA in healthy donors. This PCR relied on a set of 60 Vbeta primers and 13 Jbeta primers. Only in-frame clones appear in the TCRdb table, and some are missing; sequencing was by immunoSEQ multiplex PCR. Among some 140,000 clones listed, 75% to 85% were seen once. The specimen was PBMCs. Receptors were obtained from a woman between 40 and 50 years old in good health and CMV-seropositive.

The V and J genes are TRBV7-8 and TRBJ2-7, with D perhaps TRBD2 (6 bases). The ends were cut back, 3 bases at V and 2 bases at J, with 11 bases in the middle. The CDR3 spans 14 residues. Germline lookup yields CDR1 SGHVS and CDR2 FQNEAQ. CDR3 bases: TGTGCCAGCAGCTTTAGCGGTAGGACCTACGAGCAGTACTTC. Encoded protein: CASSFSGRTYEQYF.

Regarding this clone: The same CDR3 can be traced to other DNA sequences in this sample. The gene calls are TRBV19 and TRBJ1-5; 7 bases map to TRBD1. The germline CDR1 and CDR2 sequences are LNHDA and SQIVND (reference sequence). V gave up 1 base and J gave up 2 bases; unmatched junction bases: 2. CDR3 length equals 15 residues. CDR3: CASSIGTGGNQPQHF. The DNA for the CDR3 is TGTGCCAGTAGTATAGGGACAGGAGGCAATCAGCCCCAGCATTTT. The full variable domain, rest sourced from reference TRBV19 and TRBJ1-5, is DGGITQSPKYLFRKEGQNVTLSCEQNLNHDAMYWYRQDPGQGLRLIYYSQIVNDFQKGDIAEGYSVSREKKESFPLTVTSAQKNPTAFYLCASSIGTGGNQPQHFGDGTRLSIL.

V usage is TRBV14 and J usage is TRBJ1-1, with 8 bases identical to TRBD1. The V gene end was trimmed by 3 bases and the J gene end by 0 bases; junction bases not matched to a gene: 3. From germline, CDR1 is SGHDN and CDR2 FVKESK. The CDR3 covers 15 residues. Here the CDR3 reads CASSQTDRVNTEAFF. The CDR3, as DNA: TGTGCCAGCAGCCAGACGGACAGGGTGAACACTGAAGCTTTCTTT.

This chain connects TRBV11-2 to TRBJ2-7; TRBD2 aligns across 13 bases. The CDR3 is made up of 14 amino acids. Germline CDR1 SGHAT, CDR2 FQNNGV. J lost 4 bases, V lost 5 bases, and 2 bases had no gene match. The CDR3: CASSRTSGSYEQYF. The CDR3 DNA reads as TGTGCCAGCAGCCGGACTAGCGGGAGTTACGAGCAGTACTTC.

For the CDR3, the DNA is TGTGCCACCAGCAGGGGGGCTGGTAGCGGGAGGAACGGGGAGCTGTTTTTT. It specifies CATSRGAGSGRNGELFF. The chain combines TRBV15 with TRBJ2-2, with 10 positions matching TRBD2. V lost 3 bases to trimming and J lost 7 bases; unmatched junction nucleotides: 11. The CDR3 has 17 residues. Per the germline V gene, CDR1 is LNHNV and CDR2 is YYDKDF (reference sequence).

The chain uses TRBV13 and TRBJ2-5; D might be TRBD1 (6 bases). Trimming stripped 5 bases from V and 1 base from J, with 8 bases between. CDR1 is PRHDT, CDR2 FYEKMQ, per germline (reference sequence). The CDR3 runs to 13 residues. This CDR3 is CASSPRGQETQYF. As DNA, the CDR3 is TGTGCCAGCAGCCCCAGGGGCCAAGAGACCCAGTACTTC.

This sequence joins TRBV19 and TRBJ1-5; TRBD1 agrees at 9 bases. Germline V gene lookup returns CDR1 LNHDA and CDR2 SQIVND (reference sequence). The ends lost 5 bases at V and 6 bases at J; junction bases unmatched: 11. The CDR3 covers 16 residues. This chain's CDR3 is CASSPRSWDRAQPQHF. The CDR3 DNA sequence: TGTGCCAGTAGTCCCCGCAGCTGGGACAGGGCTCAGCCCCAGCATTTT. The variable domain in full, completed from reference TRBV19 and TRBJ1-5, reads DGGITQSPKYLFRKEGQNVTLSCEQNLNHDAMYWYRQDPGQGLRLIYYSQIVNDFQKGDIAEGYSVSREKKESFPLTVTSAQKNPTAFYLCASSPRSWDRAQPQHFGDGTRLSIL.

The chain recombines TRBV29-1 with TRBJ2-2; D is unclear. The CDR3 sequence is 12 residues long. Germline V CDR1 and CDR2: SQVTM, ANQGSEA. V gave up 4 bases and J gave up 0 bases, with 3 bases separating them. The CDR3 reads CSVVANTGELFF. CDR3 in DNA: TGCAGCGTTGTAGCGAACACCGGGGAGCTGTTTTTT.

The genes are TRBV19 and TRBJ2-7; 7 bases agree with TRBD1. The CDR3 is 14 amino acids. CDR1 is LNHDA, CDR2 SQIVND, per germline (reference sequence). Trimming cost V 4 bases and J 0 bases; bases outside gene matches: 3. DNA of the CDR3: TGTGCCAGTAGTAGGACAGGCAGCTCCTACGAGCAGTACTTC. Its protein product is CASSRTGSSYEQYF. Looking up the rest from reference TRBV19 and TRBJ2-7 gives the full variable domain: DGGITQSPKYLFRKEGQNVTLSCEQNLNHDAMYWYRQDPGQGLRLIYYSQIVNDFQKGDIAEGYSVSREKKESFPLTVTSAQKNPTAFYLCASSRTGSSYEQYFGPGTRLTVT.

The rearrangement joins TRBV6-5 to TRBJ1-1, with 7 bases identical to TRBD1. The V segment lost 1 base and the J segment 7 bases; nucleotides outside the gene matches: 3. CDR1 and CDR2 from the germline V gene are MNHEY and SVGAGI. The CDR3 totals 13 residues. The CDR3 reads CASSYFDRVEAFF. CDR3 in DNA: TGTGCCAGCAGTTACTTCGACAGGGTTGAAGCTTTCTTT.

The CDR3 loop reads CASSITQVIGEQYF. CDR3 bases: TGTGCCAGTAGTATCACGCAGGTCATTGGCGAGCAGTACTTC. The chain is built from TRBV19 and TRBJ2-7; D is undetermined. CDR1 and CDR2 (germline): LNHDA, SQIVND (reference sequence). V was trimmed by 3 bases and J by 6 bases, leaving 15 bases between them. The CDR3 is made up of 14 amino acids.

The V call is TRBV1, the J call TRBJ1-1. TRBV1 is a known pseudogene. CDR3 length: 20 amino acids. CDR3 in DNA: TGCACCAGCAGCCGGAACGGGTGGCTTGATCGAGTTGTATCGAACACTGAAGCTTTCTTT. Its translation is CTSSRNGWLDRVVSNTEAFF.

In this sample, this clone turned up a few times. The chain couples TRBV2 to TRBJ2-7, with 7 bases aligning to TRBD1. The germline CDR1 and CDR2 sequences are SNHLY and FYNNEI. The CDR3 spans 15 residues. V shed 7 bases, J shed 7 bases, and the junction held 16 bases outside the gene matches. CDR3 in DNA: TGTGCCAGCACACGCCAGACAGGGCCTCTTTCAGAGCAGTACTTC. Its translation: CASTRQTGPLSEQYF.

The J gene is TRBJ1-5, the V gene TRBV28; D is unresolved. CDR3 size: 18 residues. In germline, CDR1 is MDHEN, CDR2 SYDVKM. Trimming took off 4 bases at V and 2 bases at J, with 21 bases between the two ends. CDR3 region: CASSSNRRTSTGNQPQHF. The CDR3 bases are TGTGCCAGCAGTTCCAACCGGAGAACAAGTACTGGCAATCAGCCCCAGCATTTT.

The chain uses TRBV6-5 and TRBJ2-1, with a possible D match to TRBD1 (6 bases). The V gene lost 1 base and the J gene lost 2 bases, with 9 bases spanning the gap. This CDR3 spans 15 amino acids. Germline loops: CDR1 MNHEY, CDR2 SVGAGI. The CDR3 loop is CASSYLQGTYNEQFF. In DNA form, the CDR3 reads TGTGCCAGCAGTTACTTACAGGGTACCTACAATGAGCAGTTCTTC.

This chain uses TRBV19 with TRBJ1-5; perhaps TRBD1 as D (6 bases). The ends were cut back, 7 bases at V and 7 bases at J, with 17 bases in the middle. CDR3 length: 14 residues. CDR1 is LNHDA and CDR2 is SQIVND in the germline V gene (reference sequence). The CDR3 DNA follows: TGTGCCAGTAATATGGGGGCGGGCGAACAGCCCCAGCATTTT. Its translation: CASNMGAGEQPQHF.

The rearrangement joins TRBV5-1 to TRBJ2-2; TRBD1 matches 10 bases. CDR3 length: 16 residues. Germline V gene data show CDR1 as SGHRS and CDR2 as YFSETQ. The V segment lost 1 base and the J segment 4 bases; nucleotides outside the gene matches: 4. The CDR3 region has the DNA TGCGCCAGCAGCTTGTCGGGACAGGGGCTCACCGGGGAGCTGTTTTTT. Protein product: CASSLSGQGLTGELFF.

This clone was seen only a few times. Here the CDR3 DNA reads TGTGCCAGCTCGCAGGGGGGCAATCAGCCCCAGCATTTT. Translating gives CASSQGGNQPQHF. The gene calls are TRBV6-6 and TRBJ1-5, with 7 nucleotides matching TRBD1. The CDR3 is 13 residues long. Trimming cost V 8 bases and J 2 bases; bases outside gene matches: 3. CDR1 is MNHNY and CDR2 is SVGAGI in the germline V gene (reference sequence).

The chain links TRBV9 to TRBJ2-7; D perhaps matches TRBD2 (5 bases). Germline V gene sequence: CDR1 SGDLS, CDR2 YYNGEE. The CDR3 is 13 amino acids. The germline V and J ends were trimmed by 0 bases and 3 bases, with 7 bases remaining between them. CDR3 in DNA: TGTGCCAGCAGCGTAGGCCGGGACTACGAGCAGTACTTC. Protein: CASSVGRDYEQYF. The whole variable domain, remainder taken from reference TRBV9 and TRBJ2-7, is DSGVTQTPKHLITATGQRVTLRCSPRSGDLSVYWYQQSLDQGLQFLIQYYNGEERAKGNILERFSAQQFPDLHSELNLSSLELGDSALYFCASSVGRDYEQYFGPGTRLTVT.

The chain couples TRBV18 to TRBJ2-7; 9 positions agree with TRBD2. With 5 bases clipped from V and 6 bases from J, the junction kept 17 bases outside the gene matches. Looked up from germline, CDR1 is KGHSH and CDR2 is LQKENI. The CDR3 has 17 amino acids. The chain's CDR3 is CASSAYPGTSLNFEQYF. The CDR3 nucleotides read TGTGCCAGCTCAGCTTACCCCGGGACTAGCCTAAATTTCGAGCAGTACTTC.